Reported below is one T cell receptor (beta chain). Its recognized antigen is unknown. Within one base of it there is no much larger clone, and no base qualities were kept. Relative to germline, V is 4 bases shorter and J is 5 bases shorter, with 14 bases between their ends. Inclusive of the bounding cysteine and phenylalanine, the CDR3 is 13 residues long. Only the CDR3 DNA stays, 39 bases, in frame from base 1. CDR1 and CDR2 are drawn from the germline V gene: SQVTM, ANQGSEA. This record belongs to a study of radiotherapy plus CTLA-4 blockade in lung cancer listed by TCRdb under 2018. Turning to the overall study: Objective responses were observed in roughly a sixth of enrolled patients, and disease control was achieved in less than 35%.

In this study, focal radiation therapy paired with CTLA-4 blockade (ipilimumab) was tested in patients who had chemo-refractory metastatic non-small-cell lung cancer. The receptor library was made with the immunoSEQ multiplex PCR assay. Sourced from immuneACCESS, this table was stored by TCRdb with only in-frame sequences that have V and J called. A share of the clones is absent; for the studies checked, an unresolved V gene accounts for under half, and the remainder has no known explanation. The sample records roughly 71,000 clones, roughly 75% of which are singletons. The ten top clones hold 7% to 8.5% of the sample. The research as a whole found: The strongest predictors of response, as reported, were early dynamic changes in blood T cell clones along with a rise in serum interferon-beta after radiation. TCR clones derived from tumors expanded in peripheral blood after treatment with radiotherapy and ipilimumab.

This sequence originates from a human donor with non-small cell lung cancer who had a complete response to radiotherapy plus ipilimumab. Here the chain combines TRBV29-1 and TRBJ2-5; 6 matching bases give a weak D call of TRBD1. This material consisted of peripheral blood, taken from a patient treated with radiotherapy plus ipilimumab. The CDR3 protein sequence reads: CSVVRDMRETQYF. The base sequence is TGCAGCGTTGTCCGGGACATGAGGGAGACCCAGTACTTC.